The source of this T cell receptor (beta chain) is a study of PD-1 blockade in mismatch repair-deficient tumors. This CDR3 contains 17 residues. The germline CDR1 and CDR2 sequences are SGHNT and YYREEE (reference sequence). V was pared by 0 bases and J by 2 bases, with 17 bases between. TCRdb's table, derived via immunoSEQ multiplex PCR, lists solely in-frame clones and lacks some. The sample consists of over 100,000 clones, around three quarters of them appearing once. Here the sequenced sample was peripheral blood, taken approximately 60 weeks after starting pembrolizumab. This sequence joins TRBV5-4 and TRBJ2-5; D may be TRBD2 (5 bases). The receptor's source is an adult with mismatch repair-deficient cancer. In nucleotides, the CDR3 is TGTGCCAGCAGCTTGGCCGTTACAGAAGGCGGGCAAGAGACCCAGTACTTC. Protein sequence: CASSLAVTEGGQETQYF. The full variable domain, rest sourced from reference TRBV5-4 and TRBJ2-5, is ETGVTQSPTHLIKTRGQQVTLRCSSQSGHNTVSWYQQALGQGPQFIFQYYREEENGRGNFPPRFSGLQFPNYSSELNVNALELDDSALYLCASSLAVTEGGQETQYFGPGTRLLVL.